These T cell receptor beta chains were read from a single sample in a study of cytomegalovirus exposure and HLA in healthy donors. The repertoire was sequenced with immunoSEQ multiplex PCR; TCRdb's copy has only in-frame clones and lacks some. The sample has around 170,000 clones, about four fifths seen once. Source material: PBMCs. These receptors were taken from a woman aged 30 to 39 in good health and CMV-seronegative. Each CDR3 is given with its conserved first and last residue. The order of the fields is J gene, D gene, V gene, clone size, CDR3 protein, CDR3 DNA. The D gene is left open where the match is weak. The size entry is marked missing in some rows and otherwise reads once, few, many or a size class.

>TRBJ2-2|TRBD2|TRBV5-6|.
CASSLWLAGATRAGELFF
TGTGCCAGCAGCTTGTGGCTAGCGGGGGCGACAAGGGCCGGGGAGCTGTTTTTT
>TRBJ1-4|.|TRBV29-1|.
CSVGTPDEKLFF
TGCAGCGTAGGGACACCGGATGAAAAACTGTTTTTT
>TRBJ1-5|TRBD1|TRBV10-1|few
CASGVVPWTGNQPQHF
TGCGCCAGCGGAGTGGTTCCTTGGACAGGGAATCAGCCCCAGCATTTT
>TRBJ1-5|TRBD1|TRBV30|once
CAWRGQGYSNRPQHF
TGTGCCTGGAGGGGACAGGGCTATAGCAATCGGCCCCAGCATTTT
>TRBJ1-1|.|TRBV9|.
CASSVGAVVENTEAFF
TGTGCCAGCAGCGTAGGGGCAGTAGTTGAAAACACTGAAGCTTTCTTT
>TRBJ2-1|TRBD1|TRBV5-1|.
CASSTGQGVVNEQFF
TGCGCCAGCAGTACGGGACAGGGGGTCGTCAATGAGCAGTTCTTC
>TRBJ2-2|.|TRBV9|.
CASSVEVGAYGELFF
TGTGCCAGCAGCGTAGAGGTGGGGGCGTACGGGGAGCTGTTTTTT
>TRBJ1-1|.|TRBV5-1|once
CASRLTANTEAFF
TGCGCCAGCAGATTGACAGCGAACACTGAAGCTTTCTTT
>TRBJ1-5|.|TRBV6-6|.
CASSSGQPQHF
TGTGCCAGCAGTTCCGGTCAGCCCCAGCATTTT
>TRBJ1-2|.|TRBV29-1|.
CSVETVNYGYTF
TGCAGCGTAGAGACAGTGAACTATGGCTACACCTTC
>TRBJ2-2|TRBD2|TRBV5-6|.
CASSHSGGANGELFF
TGTGCCAGCAGCCATAGCGGGGGGGCGAACGGGGAGCTGTTTTTT
>TRBJ2-7|TRBD1|TRBV4-2|.
CASSQALSGTGTSYEQYF
TGTGCCAGCAGCCAAGCCTTGTCCGGGACAGGGACTTCCTACGAGCAGTACTTC
>TRBJ1-4|.|TRBV9|once
CASSPRQSLNEKLFF
TGTGCCAGCAGCCCTCGACAGAGCCTTAATGAAAAACTGTTTTTT
>TRBJ2-7|TRBD1|TRBV6-5|.
CASSYGTGGWNEQYF
TGTGCCAGCAGTTATGGGACAGGGGGCTGGAACGAGCAGTACTTC
>TRBJ2-2|TRBD2|TRBV5-1|.
CASSSPAGGDAGELFF
TGCGCCAGCAGCTCCCCAGCGGGGGGGGACGCCGGGGAGCTGTTTTTT
>TRBJ2-1|TRBD2|TRBV4-2|.
CASRARGLAGLSSYNEQFF
TGTGCCAGCAGGGCTAGGGGACTAGCGGGGCTGAGCTCCTACAATGAGCAGTTCTTC
>TRBJ1-6|TRBD1|TRBV6-5|few
CASSYSVGQGNSPLHF
TGTGCCAGCAGTTACTCCGTCGGACAGGGGAATTCACCCCTCCACTTT
>TRBJ2-5|TRBD1|TRBV5-1|few
CASSLARTGGQETQYF
TGCGCCAGCAGCTTGGCTCGGACAGGGGGCCAAGAGACCCAGTACTTC
>TRBJ2-7|.|TRBV10-2|.
CASREAGYEQYF
TGCGCCAGCAGGGAGGCGGGCTACGAGCAGTACTTC
>TRBJ1-1|.|TRBV12-2|.
CASRLVGQGGTEAFF
TGTGCAAGTCGCTTAGTTGGGCAGGGGGGCACTGAAGCTTTCTTT
>TRBJ2-6|.|TRBV5-4|few
CASSLASSGANVLTF
TGTGCCAGCAGCTTGGCGAGCTCTGGGGCCAACGTCCTGACTTTC
>TRBJ1-1|.|TRBV18|few
CASSQDSPKLNTEAFF
TGTGCCAGCTCGCAAGACAGCCCAAAACTGAACACTGAAGCTTTCTTT
>TRBJ2-5|.|TRBV7-2|.
CASSLDRGTQYF
TGTGCCAGCAGCTTGGACCGGGGGACCCAGTACTTC
>TRBJ2-2|.|TRBV4-2|.
CASSQDGGNTGELFF
TGTGCCAGCAGCCAAGATGGCGGGAACACCGGGGAGCTGTTTTTT
>TRBJ1-2|.|TRBV5-1|.
CASSGKVSGDGYTF
TGCGCCAGCAGCGGTAAAGTCTCCGGGGATGGCTACACCTTC
>TRBJ2-5|.|TRBV9|once
CASSEGAGGGETQYF
TGTGCCAGCAGCGAGGGGGCGGGGGGTGGAGAGACCCAGTACTTC
>TRBJ2-5|.|TRBV6-1|.
CASSSGIQETQYF
TGTGCCAGCAGTTCAGGGATCCAAGAGACCCAGTACTTC
>TRBJ2-1|TRBD1|TRBV5-8|.
CASSLGGTGGYNEQFF
TGTGCCAGCAGCTTGGGGGGGACAGGGGGTTACAATGAGCAGTTCTTC
>TRBJ2-5|.|TRBV10-3|.
CAISPKAGQETQYF
TGTGCCATCAGTCCCAAGGCGGGACAAGAGACCCAGTACTTC
>TRBJ1-1|.|TRBV7-6|.
CASSFGGAPEAFF
TGTGCCAGCAGCTTCGGAGGGGCTCCTGAAGCTTTCTTT
>TRBJ1-5|.|TRBV28|.
CASSSFGGLSPQHF
TGTGCCAGCAGTTCCTTCGGGGGGCTGAGTCCTCAGCATTTT
>TRBJ2-2|.|TRBV5-1|once
CASSLGGVNTGELFF
TGCGCCAGCAGTTTGGGGGGCGTGAACACCGGGGAGCTGTTTTTT
>TRBJ2-5|TRBD2|TRBV2|once
CASTPAGGTQETQYF
TGTGCCAGCACCCCAGCGGGGGGGACACAAGAGACCCAGTACTTC
>TRBJ1-4|.|TRBV27|.
CASSSSHYRATRGKLFF
TGTGCCAGCAGTTCCAGCCATTACCGGGCAACAAGGGGAAAACTGTTTTTT
>TRBJ2-5|.|TRBV5-1|.
CASSLPSPETQYF
TGCGCCAGCAGCTTGCCGTCTCCGGAGACCCAGTACTTC
>TRBJ2-4|.|TRBV5-4|.
CASSLGTTIAKNIQYF
TGTGCCAGCAGCTTGGGCACAACTATAGCCAAAAACATTCAGTACTTC
>TRBJ1-1|TRBD1|TRBV7-9|.
CASSSQGGGGTEAFF
TGTGCCAGCAGCTCTCAGGGGGGTGGGGGCACTGAAGCTTTCTTT
>TRBJ2-7|TRBD2|TRBV27|.
CASSLTSGGTYEQYF
TGTGCCAGCAGCCTGACTAGCGGGGGGACCTACGAGCAGTACTTC
>TRBJ2-5|TRBD1|TRBV14|.
CASSQEGRGPQETQYF
TGTGCCAGCAGCCAGGAGGGCAGGGGGCCTCAAGAGACCCAGTACTTC
>TRBJ1-4|.|TRBV10-2|.
CASSPRDRGLGANEKLFF
TGCGCCAGCAGCCCCCGAGACCGCGGGCTGGGAGCTAATGAAAAACTGTTTTTT
>TRBJ2-5|TRBD1|TRBV5-1|.
CASSPDRGQETQYF
TGCGCCAGCAGCCCGGACAGGGGGCAAGAGACCCAGTACTTC
>TRBJ2-3|.|TRBV5-8|.
CASTLVGAGSTDTQYF
TGTGCCAGCACTTTAGTAGGGGCGGGAAGCACAGATACGCAGTATTTT
>TRBJ1-1|TRBD1|TRBV15|.
CAARTGVATEAFF
TGTGCCGCCCGGACAGGAGTTGCCACTGAAGCTTTCTTT
>TRBJ2-3|.|TRBV4-3|.
CASSQGLLPGENTDTQYF
TGCGCCAGCAGCCAAGGGTTATTGCCAGGGGAAAACACAGATACGCAGTATTTT
>TRBJ1-4|.|TRBV4-1|.
CASSLRGKGLEKLFF
TGCGCCAGCAGCCTCAGGGGTAAGGGTTTAGAAAAACTGTTTTTT